This section outlines one TCR beta chain sequence together with its context. Antigen: not known. These data belong to a study of PD-1 blockade in classical Hodgkin lymphoma. Overall study results and limits: Repertoire difference causes, possibly disease activity or prior therapy, remain undefined. Newly diagnosed patients reportedly had lower baseline TCR diversity than healthy donors.

Documented time point: newly diagnosed, previously untreated cHL patient sample. Investigators isolated CD4+ T cells from thawed PBMCs through magnetic negative selection. Clones were sequenced by immunoSEQ multiplex PCR, and TCRdb holds only the in-frame ones, with some missing. The table records some 23,000 clones, roughly 89% of them present only once. V lost 1 base and J lost 0, with 5 bases in between. Germline lookup yields CDR1 SSHAT and CDR2 FNYEAQ (reference sequence). The CDR3 has 14 amino acids. The clonotype comes from a human donor with classical Hodgkin lymphoma. The chain links TRBV7-7 to TRBJ2-3; no reliable D call. Sequenced material: CD4+ T cells from blood. CDR3: CASSLGASTDTQYF. The CDR3 region has the DNA TGTGCCAGCAGCTTAGGGGCAAGCACAGATACGCAGTATTTT.